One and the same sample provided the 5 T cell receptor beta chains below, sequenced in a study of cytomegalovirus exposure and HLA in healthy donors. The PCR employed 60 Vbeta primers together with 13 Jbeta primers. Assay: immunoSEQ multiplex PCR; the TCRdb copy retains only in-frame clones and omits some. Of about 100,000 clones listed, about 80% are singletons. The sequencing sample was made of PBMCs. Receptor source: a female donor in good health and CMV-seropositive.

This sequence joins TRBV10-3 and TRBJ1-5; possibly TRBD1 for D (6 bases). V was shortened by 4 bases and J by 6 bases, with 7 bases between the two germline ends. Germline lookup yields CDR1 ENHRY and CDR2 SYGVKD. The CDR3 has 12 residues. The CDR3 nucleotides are TGTGCCATCAGTGGAGGGGGTCAGCCCCAGCATTTT. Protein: CAISGGGQPQHF.

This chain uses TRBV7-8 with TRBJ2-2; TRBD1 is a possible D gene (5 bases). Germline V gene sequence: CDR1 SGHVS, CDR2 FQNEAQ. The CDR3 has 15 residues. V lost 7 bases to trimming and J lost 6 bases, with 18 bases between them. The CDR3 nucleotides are TGTGCCAGCATCTATCTAGGGGCGTCCGCCGGGGAGCTGTTTTTT. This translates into CASIYLGASAGELFF.

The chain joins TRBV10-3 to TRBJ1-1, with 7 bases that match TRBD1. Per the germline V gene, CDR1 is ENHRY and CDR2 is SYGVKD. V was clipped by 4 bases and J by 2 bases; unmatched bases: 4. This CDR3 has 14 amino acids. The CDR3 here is CAISGQGRNTEAFF. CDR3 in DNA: TGTGCCATCAGTGGACAGGGACGTAACACTGAAGCTTTCTTT.

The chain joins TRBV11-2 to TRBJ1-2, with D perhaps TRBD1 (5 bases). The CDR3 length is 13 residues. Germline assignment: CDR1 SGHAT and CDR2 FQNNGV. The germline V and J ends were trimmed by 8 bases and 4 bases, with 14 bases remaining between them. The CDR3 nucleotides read TGTGCCAGCGGGCGGGGGACGGCCTATGGCTACACCTTC. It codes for CASGRGTAYGYTF.

The CDR3 is CASSLAPGSRGYTF. The CDR3 DNA follows: TGTGCCAGCAGCTTAGCGCCAGGTTCGAGAGGCTACACCTTC. The chain employs TRBV7-8 and TRBJ1-2; the D is unclear. Germline assignment: CDR1 SGHVS and CDR2 FQNEAQ. V lost 0 bases and J lost 8, with 13 bases in between. The CDR3 spans 14 residues.